A selection of T cell receptor beta chains follows, all from one sample in a study of CD8 T cells in ankylosing spondylitis. TCRdb fed the 5' RACE reads into MiXCR, producing one record per CDR3 protein. The profile covers about 270,000 distinct CDR3 sequences, with 30% to 35% appearing a single time and about 4.2% taken by the ten largest. The sample taken for sequencing was blood, either unsorted or a sorted T cell fraction (not recorded which). These TCRs come from a male donor with ankylosing spondylitis or in good health (not recorded which). Both conserved end residues are part of each CDR3. A D gene is named only where the DNA matches it firmly. Clone sizes are given selectively: once, few, many, or a class where the clone is expanded.

d_call j_call clone_size v_call cdr3_nt cdr3_aa
NA TRBJ2-3 NA TRBV5-8 TGTGCCAGCAGCTTGACCGGGCGTGGCGCAGATACGCAGTATTTT CASSLTGRGADTQYF
TRBD1 TRBJ2-2 NA TRBV7-6 TGTGCCAGCACCACAGGGGTCACCGGGGAGCTGTTTTTT CASTTGVTGELFF
NA TRBJ2-3 few TRBV10-3 TGTGCCATCAGTGACCGGACGGGGAACACAGATACGCAGTATTTT CAISDRTGNTDTQYF
NA TRBJ2-7 many TRBV27 TGTGCCAGCAGTTTATCGGCAGGGATTGCTTACGAGCAGTACTTC CASSLSAGIAYEQYF
NA TRBJ1-2 NA TRBV27 TGTGCCAGCGCGGGGGCAGGCTATGGCTACACCTTC CASAGAGYGYTF
TRBD1 TRBJ2-5 few TRBV11-2 TGTGCCAGCAGCTTAGCAGGGGGCTTTTTGGAGACCCAGTACTTC CASSLAGGFLETQYF
TRBD1 TRBJ2-7 many TRBV12-3/TRBV12-4 TGTGCCAGCAGCTTCGGGACAGGGTCCTACGAGCAGTACTTC CASSFGTGSYEQYF
NA TRBJ2-1 few TRBV4-1 TGCGCCAGCAGCCGAGGTTGGGGTAGCTCCTACAATGAGCAGTTCTTC CASSRGWGSSYNEQFF
NA TRBJ2-1 NA TRBV6-1 TGTGCCAGCAGTAAAGATGAGATCTACAATGAGCAGTTCTTC CASSKDEIYNEQFF
NA TRBJ2-5 NA TRBV5-1 TGCGCCAGCAGCTTGGCAGGCAGGGCAGGGGAGACCCAGTACTTC CASSLAGRAGETQYF
NA TRBJ1-1 NA TRBV10-3 TGTGCCATCAGGGGACCCTTGAACACTGAAGCTTTCTTT CAIRGPLNTEAFF
TRBD1 TRBJ1-1 NA TRBV6-1 TGTGCCAGCCAGGACAGGGAGGCGAACACTGAAGCTTTCTTT CASQDREANTEAFF
NA TRBJ1-2 few TRBV12-3/TRBV12-4 TGTGCCAGCAGTCCCCTGGGACTCTCTGGCTACACCTTC CASSPLGLSGYTF
NA TRBJ2-5 few TRBV9 TGTGCCAGCAGCGTAGCGGCAGGGGCCATGGAGACCCAGTACTTC CASSVAAGAMETQYF
NA TRBJ1-1 few TRBV13 TGTGCCAGCAGCCGCACTGTCAGGGGGAACACTGAAGCTTTCTTT CASSRTVRGNTEAFF
TRBD2 TRBJ2-7 many TRBV20-1 TGCAGTGCTAGACCACTAGCGGGGGGACCGTTCTACGAGCAGTACTTC CSARPLAGGPFYEQYF
NA TRBJ2-1 once TRBV7-9 TGTGCCAGCAGCGCAGGTTACAGGGGAGGCAATGAGCAGTTCTTC CASSAGYRGGNEQFF
NA TRBJ1-1 NA TRBV4-1 TGCGCCAGCAGCCAAGTAGGGACTGAAGCTTTCTTT CASSQVGTEAFF
NA TRBJ2-1 NA TRBV28 TGTGCCAGCAGGGCTTCTGAGCAGTTCTTC CASRASEQFF
NA TRBJ1-1 NA TRBV18 TGTGCCAGCTCACCACCGGGGGCGATGAACACTGAAGCTTTCTTT CASSPPGAMNTEAFF
TRBD2 TRBJ2-5 NA TRBV5-8 TGTGCCAGCAGCTTGGGACTAGCGGGGACGAAGACCCAGTACTTC CASSLGLAGTKTQYF
TRBD1 TRBJ2-7 NA TRBV12-3/TRBV12-4 TGTGCCAGCAGTTTAAGACAGGGGAATGCTCTCTACGAGCAGTACTTC CASSLRQGNALYEQYF
NA TRBJ1-1 once TRBV20-1 TGCAGTGCTAGAGAGGCAGGCCCTACTGAAGCTTTCTTT CSAREAGPTEAFF
NA TRBJ1-2 NA TRBV29-1 TGCAGCGTGGCCAGGGGATACTACGGCTACACCTTC CSVARGYYGYTF
NA TRBJ1-3 few TRBV5-1 TGCGCCAGCAGCTTGGTCTCTCGAGGTGATGGAAACACCATATATTTT CASSLVSRGDGNTIYF
TRBD2 TRBJ2-3 NA TRBV7-2 TGTGCCAGCAGTTTCTCACTAGCGGGGGGGTCAGATACGCAGTATTTT CASSFSLAGGSDTQYF
TRBD1 TRBJ1-2 NA TRBV29-1 TGCAGCACCAATTTCCTACAGGGGGATGGCTACACCTTC CSTNFLQGDGYTF
TRBD2 TRBJ2-5 NA TRBV20-1 TGCTGTGCTAGAGATACTAGCGGGGGAATCCCCGCGTTTAGAGAGACCCAGTACTTC CCARDTSGGIPAFRETQYF
NA TRBJ2-7 once TRBV6-1 TGTGCCAGCAGTCGGGGGGGACAGGTCTTCTCCTACGAGCAGTACTTC CASSRGGQVFSYEQYF
NA TRBJ1-1 NA TRBV18 TGTGCCAGCTCACGACTCCAGGGAAACACTGAAGCTTTCTTT CASSRLQGNTEAFF
NA TRBJ1-5 NA TRBV20-1 TGCAGTGCACAGAACTGGGGTACCAATCAGCCCCAGCATTTT CSAQNWGTNQPQHF
NA TRBJ1-1 few TRBV20-1 TGCAGTGCGCTTACAGTGAACACTGAAGCTTTCTTT CSALTVNTEAFF
NA TRBJ2-7 many TRBV12-3/TRBV12-4 TGTGCCAGCAAGCAGATGGGCGAGCAGTACTTC CASKQMGEQYF
TRBD2 TRBJ2-7 NA TRBV20-1 TGCAGTGCTCTAGCGGGGGGCGGGTACGAGCAGTACTTC CSALAGGGYEQYF
TRBD1 TRBJ2-7 few TRBV12-3/TRBV12-4 TGTGCCAGCAGTCGAAGAGGACAGGGATCCTACGAGCAGTACTTC CASSRRGQGSYEQYF
TRBD2 TRBJ2-3 NA TRBV6-5 TGTGCCAGCAGTTACGCGGGGGGACCTTCAGATACGCAGTATTTT CASSYAGGPSDTQYF
NA TRBJ2-3 few TRBV6-2/TRBV6-3 TGTGCCAGCAGTTACCCGACCGATACGCAGTATTTT CASSYPTDTQYF
TRBD1 TRBJ2-3 few TRBV28 TGTGCCAGCAGCCGCACGGGACAGGGATGGGATACGCAGTATTTT CASSRTGQGWDTQYF
TRBD2 TRBJ2-5 NA TRBV5-1 TGCGCCAGCAGCTGGCTGACTAGCGGGGGGGCAGAAGAGACCCAGTACTTC CASSWLTSGGAEETQYF
NA TRBJ1-3 NA TRBV20-1 TGCAGTGCCTCTAGGGGGGCCAAAGCTCGTGGAAACACCATATATTTT CSASRGAKARGNTIYF
NA TRBJ2-5 NA TRBV20-1 TGCAGTGCTAGCGCCCTCTTGGTGGCGGAGACCCAGTACTTC CSASALLVAETQYF
NA TRBJ2-3 NA TRBV7-8 TGTGCCAGCAGCTTAATCAGCGCAGATACGCAGTATTTT CASSLISADTQYF
NA TRBJ2-1 NA TRBV4-2 TGTGCCAGCAGCCAAGAGCGGGGACAGGAGCAGTTCTTC CASSQERGQEQFF
NA TRBJ2-5 few TRBV12-3/TRBV12-4 TGTGCCAGCAGCCAGGGACTTACCCAGACCCAGTACTTC CASSQGLTQTQYF
NA TRBJ2-3 NA TRBV29-1 TGCAGCGTTGAGGCCAGGGAAGAGTATTTT CSVEAREEYF
NA TRBJ2-7 few TRBV12-3/TRBV12-4 TGTGCCAGCAGGGGACTGCCCCTCTACGAGCAGTACTTC CASRGLPLYEQYF
TRBD1 TRBJ1-3 NA TRBV20-1 TGCAGTGCTAGAAGCTTAGCCGGACAGGAGGCTAATTTT CSARSLAGQEANF
TRBD1 TRBJ1-5 NA TRBV4-2 TGTGCCAGCAGCCATGACAGGGGTTTTCAGCCCCAGCATTTT CASSHDRGFQPQHF
NA TRBJ2-3 NA TRBV7-9 TGTGCTCTTGGGGGGGCACACACAGATACGCAGTATTTT CALGGAHTDTQYF
TRBD1 TRBJ2-4 NA TRBV9 TGTGCCAGCAGCGTCGGACAGGGGGAAAACATTCAGTACTTC CASSVGQGENIQYF
NA TRBJ2-7 NA TRBV5-1 TGCGCCAGCAGCCTGCTGAGCGGGCTCACCTACGAGCAGTACTTC CASSLLSGLTYEQYF